This T cell receptor (beta chain) stems from a study of CD8 T cells in Susac syndrome. The germline CDR1 and CDR2 sequences are SQVTM and ANQGSEA. Trimming stripped 6 bases from V and 0 bases from J, with 16 bases between. The CDR3 is 15 residues long. RNA, at about 0.45 to 1 ug, was reverse transcribed with random hexamers. TCRdb recomputed calls from the immunoSEQ multiplex PCR reads with MiXCR, one row per CDR3 protein. Found here are about 140,000 distinct CDR3 sequences, 95% of them singletons; the top ten hold about 0.15%. This receptor was identified in a human donor with Susac syndrome. The sample consisted of CD4+ T cells from PBMCs. V and J are TRBV29-1 and TRBJ2-3, with D perhaps given as TRBD1 or TRBD2 (6 bases each). In DNA, the CDR3 is TGCAGCGTGGAGGGTGGGACACCTAGCACAGATACGCAGTATTTT. Encoded protein: CSVEGGTPSTDTQYF.